The clone carrying this T cell receptor (beta chain) has more than one count but fewer than ten. TCR cDNA molecules each carried a unique molecular identifier. Using its own MiXCR run on the 5' RACE reads, TCRdb lists one record per CDR3 protein. In the table there are tens of thousands of distinct CDR3 sequences, 10% to 15% of which are singletons. This entry belongs to a study of spatial heterogeneity in lung cancer. Study-wide background: TCR and UMI combinations that were unique each appeared, on average, more than ten times in raw reads.

Time point denoted: sample taken at primary tumor resection. The sequenced material consisted of unsorted whole RNA from tumor, nontumor lung or frozen PBMC. This CDR3 region has 15 residues. V lost 0 bases to trimming and J lost 9 bases, with 16 bases between them. Per the germline V gene, CDR1 is SGHDT and CDR2 is YYEEEE. The sample here was PBMCs, taken at surgery. The sequence was collected from a male donor with early-stage non-small cell lung cancer. The rearrangement links TRBV5-6 to TRBJ1-5; unclear D gene. CDR3 nucleotide sequence: TGTGCCAGCAGCTTGGCCGGGAGTGCCGGTTTGCCCCAGCATTTT. Translated, it gives CASSLAGSAGLPQHF.